This TCR beta chain was captured by sequencing in a study of T cells in localized non-small cell lung cancer. Study conclusions and caveats: A median around 57 of the top 100 tumor clones appeared in adjacent lung. Because researchers sequenced only one region of the tumor, heterogeneity is still possible.

Libraries were prepared by immunoSEQ multiplex PCR; TCRdb keeps only in-frame clonotypes and omits some of them. The sample lists more than 20,000 clones; about 89% were seen once. This clone was counted between two and nine times. What it recognizes is unknown. V lost 8 bases and J lost 0, with 11 bases in between. This CDR3 contains 15 residues. Germline CDR1 LNHDA, CDR2 SQIVND (reference sequence). Sequencing was performed on PBMCs, taken before any cancer treatment. The gene calls are TRBV19 and TRBJ1-6, with D perhaps matching TRBD1 (6 bases). This receptor was identified in a man aged 35 to 69 with stage II squamous cell lung carcinoma. The CDR3 spells CASSTGSSYNSPLHF. For the CDR3, the DNA is TGTGCCAGTTCCACAGGGAGCTCCTATAATTCACCCCTCCACTTT.